The entry that follows covers one TCR beta chain sequence. Its antigen is unidentified. This record belongs to a study of type 1 regulatory T cells. Study-wide background: T-allo10 is an in vitro-generated, Tr1-enriched CD4 T cell product specific for alloantigen.

MiXCR, applied by TCRdb to the reads, yields one record per CDR3 protein. Here the sample spans roughly 68,000 distinct CDR3 sequences, around 63% being singletons. T-allo10 cells from the graft donor were described as anergic, host-alloantigen-specific, and alloantigen-specific suppressors. The V gene lost 5 bases and the J gene lost 3 bases, with 20 bases spanning the gap. CDR3 length: 16 residues. Germline V gene data show CDR1 as SEHNR and CDR2 as FQNEAQ (reference sequence). The chain links TRBV7-9 to TRBJ2-7, with D tentatively TRBD1 (6 bases). This sequence was found in a human donor in good health. The material sequenced was cultured T cells, either the whole culture or a sorted T cell fraction (not recorded which). Subset: Tr1-enriched cell product generated in vitro against host alloantigens. The CDR3 DNA sequence: TGTGCCAGCAGCACCGGACAGCCCGGCTCGGTCTACGAGCAGTACTTC. Translating gives CASSTGQPGSVYEQYF.